This T cell receptor (beta chain) was observed in a study of human T cells and chemical hapten exposure (dated by TCRdb to about 2021). Background for the entire study: For sensitization, 2% DPC in acetone was applied to a 2 cm by 2 cm area of upper inner arm skin. Patients additionally received weekly therapeutic DPC doses to the scalp throughout the roughly 25-week study period. For TCR sequencing, blood came from over 25 alopecia patients at anywhere from one to four time points (pre-sensitization, 2, 6 and 24 weeks). In alopecia patients, the study followed how the peripheral blood TCR repertoire changed in vivo over primary and secondary sensitization to diphenylcyclopropenone (DPC), a hapten. Patient blood was sampled pre-sensitization (week 0) and at 2, 6 and about 24 weeks after DPC sensitization. Patch testing was performed on the upper back with Finn chambers containing 0.01% DPC, and the patch tests were scored after 6 days according to International Contact Dermatitis Research Group standards. Libraries were pooled for sequencing, and per-sample TCR yields varied mainly because of small differences in library volumes within the pool. Alopecia areata with under or over 50% scalp involvement, alopecia totalis and alopecia universalis were represented in the patient cohort, which was mostly female. Findings and caveats that apply to the study as a whole: A positive correlation was found between the number of PT1 expanded TCRs and patch test score, with significance reached at thresholds 8, 16 and 32 but not 4. Expanded TCRs formed significantly more large CDR3 similarity clusters than pre-sensitization or healthy control sets, consistent with antigen-driven responses. No change with DPC sensitization was found in the number of TCRs above 1 in 1000 frequency, and no evidence of global repertoire structure alterations was found. Because all patients had alopecia, a presumed autoimmune disease, the immune response of the patients might differ from that of healthy individuals. Repeated subsampling changed both the strength of the expansion versus patch-test correlation and the threshold at which the correlation became significant.

This specimen's time point label, per the study, means: pre-sensitization, week 0. What this sample's treatment or condition label stands for: therapeutic diphenylcyclopropenone sensitization with weekly scalp DPC. Blood at each patch-test visit was drawn before the patch test was applied. Patients were considered eligible if aged 18 to 70, diagnosed with alopecia and deemed suitable for DPC therapy, and patients were excluded if pregnant. Unfractionated whole blood was collected in Tempus Blood RNA tubes, and total RNA was extracted from that blood. Library creation used RACE. TCRdb lists the instrument as NextSeq 500. Library preparation attached unique molecular identifiers to individual cDNA molecules for quantitative, reproducible TCR counting. For every blood RNA sample, sequencing covered both the TCR alpha and TCR beta chains. The authors' analysis ran thus. The median number of TCRs per sample was roughly 100,000, ranging from roughly 23,224 to 690,600. The Decombinator software suite was used to annotate V, J and CDR3 in the TCR reads. For PS versus PT1 abundance plots, all samples were subsampled to the same number of TCRs (28,000). Expanded TCRs were defined as absent before sensitization and observed at least eight times at the 2-week time point. TCRdb trimmed the raw reads at Q25, called clones with MiXCR and kept productive beta chains. Records with the same CDR3 protein are collapsed into one entry carrying the most frequent genes and DNA. None of the V and J calls come from the authors' own analysis; TCRdb made them. Within this sample are under 300,000 distinct CDR3 sequences, with approximately 8.6% of them counted one time only. The biggest ten clones account for approximately 2.2% of the sample.

In the germline V gene, CDR1 corresponds to KGHSH and CDR2 to LQKENI. After removal of 4 bases from V and 4 bases from J, the junction retains 6 bases not matched to a gene. Reading from cysteine to phenylalanine, the CDR3 counts 15 amino acids. Only the CDR3 portion is preserved as DNA: 45 bases, with reading frame beginning at the first base. Concerning this clonotype itself: Its antigen has not been determined. Base-call qualities are not available, and no considerably larger clone is one nucleotide away.

The TCR comes from a woman aged 40 to 50 with alopecia areata. Some clones in this sample may be carry-over from other donors' samples. The sequence joins TRBV18 to TRBJ2-1; 8 bases in between match TRBD2. Source: whole blood, taken in connection with sensitization to the hapten diphenylcyclopropenone (DPC). The DNA sequence reads TGTGCCAGCTCACTAAGCGGGAGAAGTTACAATGAGCAGTTCTTC. This encodes CASSLSGRSYNEQFF.